This paragraph covers one T cell receptor beta chain sequence. Germline V gene sequence: CDR1 SGHAT, CDR2 FQNNGV. V lost 3 bases to trimming and J lost 6 bases; unmatched junction nucleotides: 6. CDR3 size: 14 residues. The sample originates from a study of OX40 agonist ivuxolimab in advanced cancers. Study background: The study gave patients intravenous ivuxolimab at 0.01 to 10 mg/kg every 2 weeks. Therapy given before enrollment (anti-PD-1, anti-PD-L1 or anti-CTLA-4) was allowed, and around 44% had some.

Sequencing used immunoSEQ multiplex PCR; TCRdb keeps in-frame clones, though not all of them. The profile shows 90,000 to 120,000 clones, 75% to 95% of them singletons. Individuals having autoimmune disease history or systemic immunosuppression were not enrolled. This TCR was sampled from an adult with an advanced solid tumor such as melanoma, head and neck, liver or kidney cancer. The gene calls are TRBV11-2 and TRBJ2-7; TRBD2 agrees at 9 bases. Sequenced here: CD4+ or CD8+ T cells sorted from blood, sampled in a trial of the OX40 agonist ivuxolimab. The chain's CDR3 is CASSFQAGGAEQYF. The CDR3 DNA is TGTGCCAGCAGCTTTCAAGCGGGAGGAGCCGAGCAGTACTTC.